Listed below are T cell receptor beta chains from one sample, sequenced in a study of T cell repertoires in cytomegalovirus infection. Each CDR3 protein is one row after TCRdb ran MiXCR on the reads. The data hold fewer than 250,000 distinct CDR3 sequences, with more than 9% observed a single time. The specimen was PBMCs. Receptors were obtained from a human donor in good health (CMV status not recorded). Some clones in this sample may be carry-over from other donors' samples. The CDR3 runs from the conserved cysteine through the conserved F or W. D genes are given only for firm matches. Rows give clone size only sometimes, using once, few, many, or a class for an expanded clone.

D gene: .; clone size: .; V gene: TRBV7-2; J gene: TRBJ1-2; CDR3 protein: CASRQTMDYGYTF; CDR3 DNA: TGTGCCAGCAGGCAGACCATGGACTATGGCTACACCTTC
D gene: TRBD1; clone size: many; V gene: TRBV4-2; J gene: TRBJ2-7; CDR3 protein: CASSQPGQGNEQYF; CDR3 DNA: TGTGCCAGCAGCCAACCGGGACAGGGTAACGAGCAGTACTTC
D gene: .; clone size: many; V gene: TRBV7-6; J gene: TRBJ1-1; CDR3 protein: CASSPSGPF; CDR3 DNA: TGTGCCAGCAGCCCTTCCGGGCCCTTT
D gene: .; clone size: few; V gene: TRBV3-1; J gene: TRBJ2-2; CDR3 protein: CASSQEDRAVYTGELFF; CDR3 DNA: TGTGCCAGCAGCCAAGAGGACCGGGCTGTATACACCGGGGAGCTGTTTTTT
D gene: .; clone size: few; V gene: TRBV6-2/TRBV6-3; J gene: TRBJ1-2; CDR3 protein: CASSYVGTGANYGYTF; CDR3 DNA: TGTGCCAGCAGTTACGTTGGGACCGGAGCTAACTATGGCTACACCTTC
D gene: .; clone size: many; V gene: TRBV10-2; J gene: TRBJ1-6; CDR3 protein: CASTLGDTSSYNSPLHF; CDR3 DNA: TGCGCCAGCACCCTGGGGGACACCAGCTCCTATAATTCACCCCTCCACTTT
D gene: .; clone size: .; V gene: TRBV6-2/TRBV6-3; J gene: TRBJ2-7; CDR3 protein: CASTPEEGIGQYF; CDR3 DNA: TGTGCCAGCACCCCCGAGGAAGGGATCGGGCAGTACTTC
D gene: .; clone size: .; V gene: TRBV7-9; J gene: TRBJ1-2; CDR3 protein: CASSSDGNYGYTF; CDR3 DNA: TGTGCCAGCAGTTCCGACGGGAACTATGGCTACACCTTC
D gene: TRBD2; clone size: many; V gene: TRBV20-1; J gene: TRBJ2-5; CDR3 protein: CSALGGETQYF; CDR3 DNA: TGCAGTGCCCTCGGGGGGGAGACCCAGTACTTC
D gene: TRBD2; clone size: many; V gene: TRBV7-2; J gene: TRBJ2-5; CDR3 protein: CASSVSGAAQYF; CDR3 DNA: TGTGCCAGCAGCGTTAGCGGGGCGGCCCAGTACTTC
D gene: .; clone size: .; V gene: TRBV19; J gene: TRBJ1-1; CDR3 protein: CASNPGFRTEAFF; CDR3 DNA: TGTGCCAGTAATCCAGGGTTTCGCACTGAAGCTTTCTTT
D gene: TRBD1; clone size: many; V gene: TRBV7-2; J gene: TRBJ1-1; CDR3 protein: CASSVGQGTEAFF; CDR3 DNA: TGTGCCAGCAGCGTAGGACAGGGTACTGAAGCTTTCTTT
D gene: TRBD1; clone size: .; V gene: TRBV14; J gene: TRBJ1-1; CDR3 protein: CASSQYAGTANTEAFF; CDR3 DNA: TGTGCCAGCAGCCAGTACGCCGGGACAGCGAACACTGAAGCTTTCTTT
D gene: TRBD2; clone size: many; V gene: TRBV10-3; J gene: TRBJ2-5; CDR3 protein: CAISPGTSGGEYQETQYF; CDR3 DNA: TGTGCCATCAGCCCCGGGACTAGCGGGGGGGAGTACCAAGAGACCCAGTACTTC
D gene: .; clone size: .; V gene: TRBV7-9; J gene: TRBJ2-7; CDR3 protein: CASSSPRLAGEQYF; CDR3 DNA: TGTGCCAGCAGTTCTCCTCGACTCGCGGGGGAGCAGTACTTC
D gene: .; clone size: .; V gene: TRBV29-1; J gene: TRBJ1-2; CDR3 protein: CSVEPSPKRQGANYGYTF; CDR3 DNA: TGCAGCGTTGAACCTTCCCCCAAACGGCAGGGCGCTAACTATGGCTACACCTTC
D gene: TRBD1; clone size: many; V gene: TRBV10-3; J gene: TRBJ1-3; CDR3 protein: CAISGGGGGASGNTIYF; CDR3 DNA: TGTGCCATCAGTGGAGGGGGCGGCGGAGCCTCTGGAAACACCATATATTTT
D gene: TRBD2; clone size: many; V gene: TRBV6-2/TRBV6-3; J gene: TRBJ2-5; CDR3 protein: CASMKIAGMGRTQYF; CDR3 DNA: TGTGCCAGCATGAAGATAGCGGGAATGGGAAGGACCCAGTACTTC
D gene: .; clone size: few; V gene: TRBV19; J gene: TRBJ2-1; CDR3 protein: CASMQVSSYNEQFF; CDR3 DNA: TGTGCCAGTATGCAGGTGAGCTCCTACAATGAGCAGTTCTTC
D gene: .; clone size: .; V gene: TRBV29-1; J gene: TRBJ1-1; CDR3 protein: CSVESSTEAFF; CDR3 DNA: TGCAGCGTTGAATCGTCCACTGAAGCTTTCTTT
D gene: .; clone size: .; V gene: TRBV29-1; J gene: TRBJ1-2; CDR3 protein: CSVEERDGYGYTF; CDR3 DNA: TGCAGCGTTGAAGAGAGGGACGGCTATGGCTACACCTTC
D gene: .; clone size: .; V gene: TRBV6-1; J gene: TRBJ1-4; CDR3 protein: CASSERQFNEKLFF; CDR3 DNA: TGTGCCAGCAGTGAACGACAGTTTAATGAAAAACTGTTTTTT
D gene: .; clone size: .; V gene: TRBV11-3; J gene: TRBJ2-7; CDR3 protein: CASSSKAGLTRGEQYF; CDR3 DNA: TGTGCCAGCAGCTCCAAGGCGGGGCTCACCCGGGGTGAGCAGTACTTC
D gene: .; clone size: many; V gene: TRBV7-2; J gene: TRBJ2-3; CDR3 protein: CASSLSGGVPSTDTQYF; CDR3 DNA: TGTGCCAGCAGCTTATCCGGGGGCGTCCCTAGCACAGATACGCAGTATTTT
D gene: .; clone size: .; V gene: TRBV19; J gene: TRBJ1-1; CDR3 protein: CASSTGGGTNTEAFF; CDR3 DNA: TGTGCCAGTAGTACCGGAGGAGGGACCAACACTGAAGCTTTCTTT
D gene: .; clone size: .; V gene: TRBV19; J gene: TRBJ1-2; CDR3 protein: CASSIHGRGLSDYTF; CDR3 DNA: TGTGCCAGTAGTATACACGGCAGGGGACTTAGTGACTACACCTTC
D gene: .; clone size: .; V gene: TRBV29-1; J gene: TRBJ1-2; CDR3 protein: CSVEHTLYGYTF; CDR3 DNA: TGCAGCGTTGAACATACACTCTATGGCTACACCTTC
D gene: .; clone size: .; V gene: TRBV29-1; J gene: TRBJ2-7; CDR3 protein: CTDGQLLYEQYF; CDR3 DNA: TGCACCGACGGACAGCTTCTCTACGAGCAGTACTTC
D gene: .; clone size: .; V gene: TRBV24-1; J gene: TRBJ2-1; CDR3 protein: CATMVPLGQFF; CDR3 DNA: TGTGCCACCATGGTCCCGTTGGGCCAGTTCTTC
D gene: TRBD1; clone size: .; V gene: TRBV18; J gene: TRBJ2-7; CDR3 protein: CASSPTGGKNEQYF; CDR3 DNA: TGTGCCAGCTCACCAACAGGGGGCAAGAACGAGCAGTACTTC
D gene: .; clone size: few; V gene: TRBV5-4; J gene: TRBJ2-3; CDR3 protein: CASSLDSYNKDTQYF; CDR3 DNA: TGTGCCAGCAGCTTGGACAGCTACAATAAAGATACGCAGTATTTT
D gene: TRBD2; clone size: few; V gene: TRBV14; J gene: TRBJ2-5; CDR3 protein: CASSRPRGGEETQYF; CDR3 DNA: TGTGCCAGCAGCCGTCCACGCGGGGGGGAGGAGACCCAGTACTTC
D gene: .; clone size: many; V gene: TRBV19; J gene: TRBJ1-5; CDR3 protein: CASKMRGLSNQPQHF; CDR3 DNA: TGTGCCAGTAAAATGCGGGGACTTAGCAATCAGCCCCAGCATTTT
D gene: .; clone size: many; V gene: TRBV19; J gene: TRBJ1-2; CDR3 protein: CASSGDRRGEDYGYTF; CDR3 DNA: TGTGCCAGTAGCGGAGACCGCCGGGGCGAGGACTATGGCTACACCTTC
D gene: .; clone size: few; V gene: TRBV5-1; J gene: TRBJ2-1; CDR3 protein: CASSLVGPSSYNEQFF; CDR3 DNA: TGCGCCAGCAGCTTGGTGGGCCCTAGCTCCTACAATGAGCAGTTCTTC
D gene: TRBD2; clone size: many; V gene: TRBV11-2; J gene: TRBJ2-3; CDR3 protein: CASSLETSGSTDTQYF; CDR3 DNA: TGTGCCAGCAGCTTAGAAACTAGCGGTAGCACAGATACGCAGTATTTT
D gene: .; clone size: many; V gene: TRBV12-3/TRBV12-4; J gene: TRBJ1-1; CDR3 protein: CASSPVNLMNTEAFF; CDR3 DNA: TGTGCCAGCAGTCCCGTGAACCTCATGAACACTGAAGCTTTCTTT
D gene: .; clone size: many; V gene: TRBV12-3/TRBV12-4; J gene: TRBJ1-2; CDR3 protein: CASSSPGAGYTF; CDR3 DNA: TGTGCCAGCAGTTCCCCCGGGGCTGGCTACACCTTC
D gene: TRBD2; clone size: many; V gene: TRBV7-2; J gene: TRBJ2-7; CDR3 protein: CASSPRLAGSGEQYF; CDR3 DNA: TGTGCCAGCAGCCCCCGACTAGCGGGGTCGGGCGAGCAGTACTTC
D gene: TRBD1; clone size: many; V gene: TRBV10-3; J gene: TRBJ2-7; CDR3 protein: CAISDTGTGGSSKYF; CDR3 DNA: TGTGCCATCAGTGATACCGGGACAGGGGGCTCCTCTAAGTACTTC
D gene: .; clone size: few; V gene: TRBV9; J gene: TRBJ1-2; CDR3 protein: CASSVEEGNYGYTF; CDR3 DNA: TGTGCCAGCAGCGTAGAGGAGGGTAACTATGGCTACACCTTC